These 27 T cell receptor beta chains came from one sample sequenced in a study of shared clonotypes between healthy human individuals. Produced via immunoSEQ multiplex PCR; TCRdb's table is partial and in-frame only. The sample has some 1,600,000 clones, approximately 98% seen once. The sample comprised naive CD4+ T cells sorted from blood. Subset specified: CD45RA+ positively selected. These receptors originate from a man aged 30 to 39 in good health.

The chain uses TRBV6-5 and TRBJ2-7, with TRBD1 matching over 11 bases. The CDR3 has 14 amino acids. The J segment lost 6 bases and the V segment lost 5 bases, leaving 6 bases of the junction unmatched. Germline V lookup: CDR1 MNHEY, CDR2 SVGAGI. This CDR3 is CASSPSGTGGEQYF. CDR3 nucleotides: TGTGCCAGCAGTCCCTCCGGGACAGGGGGCGAGCAGTACTTC.

The chain combines TRBV4-3 with TRBJ2-5, with 14 bases matching TRBD2. With 1 base clipped from V and 5 bases from J, the junction kept 9 bases outside the gene matches. This CDR3 region has 18 residues. CDR1 and CDR2 (germline): LGHNA, YSLEER. CDR3 sequence reads: CASSQVAGLAGGGETQYF. CDR3 nucleotide sequence: TGCGCCAGCAGCCAAGTAGCTGGACTAGCGGGAGGAGGGGAGACCCAGTACTTC.

To note about this clone: Other nucleotide sequences from this sample produce the same CDR3. The V gene is TRBV7-8, the J gene TRBJ2-1, with D possibly TRBD1 on 6 matching bases. V gave up 2 bases and J gave up 7 bases, with 9 bases separating them. This CDR3 is built from 13 residues. Germline V gene data show CDR1 as SGHVS and CDR2 as FQNEAQ. CDR3 bases: TGTGCCAGCAGCTTAAACAGGGATAATGAGCAGTTCTTC. Its protein is CASSLNRDNEQFF.

This clone is a singleton in its sample. This sequence joins TRBV19 and TRBJ1-2; 7 nucleotides align to TRBD1. The CDR3 contains 13 residues. Germline V lookup: CDR1 LNHDA, CDR2 SQIVND (reference sequence). Trimming cost V 8 bases and J 4 bases; bases outside gene matches: 7. In DNA form, the CDR3 reads TGTGCCAGTTCCACAGGGGTTCGCTATGGCTACACCTTC. Translation gives CASSTGVRYGYTF.

The chain employs TRBV6-6 and TRBJ2-1; D not certain. Trimming shortened V by 9 bases and J by 6 bases, and 6 bases separated the two germline ends. CDR1 is MNHNY and CDR2 is SVGAGI in the germline V gene (reference sequence). The CDR3 spans 10 residues. The chain's CDR3 is CASTGNEQFF. The CDR3, as DNA: TGTGCCAGTACGGGCAATGAGCAGTTCTTC.

This clone was seen a single time. The V gene is TRBV6-1, the J gene TRBJ1-5, with 8 bases that match TRBD1. The CDR3 contains 13 residues. Germline CDR1 is MNHNS and CDR2 is SASEGT. After removal of 4 bases from V and 6 bases from J, the junction contained 2 bases not matched to a gene. DNA for the CDR3: TGTGCCAGCAGTGGGACAGGGCGTCAGCCCCAGCATTTT. Encoded protein: CASSGTGRQPQHF.

The V and J genes are TRBV6-5 and TRBJ1-1; 7 bases match TRBD1. Germline V gene data show CDR1 as MNHEY and CDR2 as SVGAGI. The V gene end was trimmed by 2 bases and the J gene end by 4 bases; junction bases not matched to a gene: 7. This CDR3 contains 15 residues. CDR3 sequence reads: CASSYDEAGGTEAFF. CDR3 sequence (DNA): TGTGCCAGCAGTTACGACGAGGCAGGGGGCACTGAAGCTTTCTTT.

The chain couples TRBV6-6 to TRBJ1-4; D is possibly TRBD1 (6 bases). The CDR3 has 15 amino acids. Trimming shortened V by 7 bases and J by 3 bases, and 15 bases separated the two germline ends. Germline CDR1 is MNHNY and CDR2 is SVGAGI (reference sequence). The CDR3 reads CASTNAGTPNEKLFF. The CDR3 DNA follows: TGTGCCAGCACGAACGCCGGGACACCTAATGAAAAACTGTTTTTT.

The rearrangement links TRBV19 to TRBJ2-7; D is unclear. This CDR3 is built from 17 residues. V lost 3 bases and J 3 bases, leaving 21 bases between the germline ends. CDR1 is LNHDA, CDR2 SQIVND, per germline (reference sequence). The CDR3 loop reads CASSIASGATPYYEQYF. Here the CDR3 DNA reads TGTGCCAGTAGTATCGCGTCAGGCGCCACTCCTTACTACGAGCAGTACTTC.

This chain connects TRBV4-3 to TRBJ1-2; 7 nucleotides align to TRBD1. The CDR3 covers 15 residues. In germline, CDR1 is LGHNA, CDR2 YSLEER. The V segment lost 3 bases and the J segment 1 base; nucleotides outside the gene matches: 5. The CDR3 coding sequence is TGCGCCAGCAGCCATCTCCGGGACAGTAACTATGGCTACACCTTC. It specifies CASSHLRDSNYGYTF.

The chain combines TRBV5-6 with TRBJ2-1; TRBD2 matches 7 bases. Germline V lookup: CDR1 SGHDT, CDR2 YYEEEE. The CDR3 spans 15 residues. V shed 1 base and J 7 bases; nucleotides not matched to a gene: 8. CDR3 residues: CASSLNLAEPNEQFF. CDR3 nucleotide sequence: TGTGCCAGCAGCTTGAATCTAGCGGAGCCAAATGAGCAGTTCTTC.

This sequence joins TRBV12-5 and TRBJ2-7; 8 nucleotides match TRBD2. The junction had 13 bases not matched to a gene; V was cut back by 7 bases and J by 2 bases. Germline values: CDR1 LGHNT, CDR2 FRNRAP. The CDR3 totals 16 residues. As DNA, the CDR3 is TGTGCTAGTGCCCTCGGGAGGGGCCTACCCACCTACGAGCAGTACTTC. This codes for CASALGRGLPTYEQYF.

The CDR3 nucleotides are TGTGCCAGCAGCCGGGTGTTAGCGGGAGGGTACGAGCAGTACTTC. It yields the protein CASSRVLAGGYEQYF. J is TRBJ2-7 and V is TRBV7-6; TRBD2 matches 11 bases. This CDR3 contains 15 residues. In germline, CDR1 is SGHVS, CDR2 FNYEAQ. Trimming removed 5 bases from V and 4 bases from J; junction bases left unmatched: 7.

J is TRBJ2-1 and V is TRBV7-3; D gene unclear. The V gene's germline CDR1 is SGHTA and CDR2 FQGTGA. The CDR3 extends over 14 amino acids. V dropped 0 bases and J dropped 9 bases, with 12 bases sitting between them. The CDR3 DNA sequence: TGTGCCAGCAGCTTAACCCCAGAAAGTAGTGAGCAGTTCTTC. This encodes CASSLTPESSEQFF.

The V and J genes are TRBV12-5 and TRBJ2-7; D gene unclear. CDR1 LGHNT and CDR2 FRNRAP come from the germline V gene. The V end was cut by 2 bases, the J end by 3 bases, with 2 bases between. This CDR3 has 11 amino acids. For the CDR3, the DNA is TGTGCTAGTGGTTTGAACTACGAGCAGTACTTC. Translation gives CASGLNYEQYF.

The genes are TRBV10-2 and TRBJ1-5; a possible D gene is TRBD1 (5 bases). The CDR3 runs to 13 residues. The ends were cut back, 6 bases at V and 1 base at J, with 7 bases in the middle. Germline values: CDR1 WSHSY, CDR2 SAAADI. The CDR3 protein is CASRGQSNQPQHF. As DNA, the CDR3 is TGCGCCAGCAGGGGGCAGAGCAATCAGCCCCAGCATTTT.

On this clone itself: The same CDR3 can be traced to other DNA sequences in this sample. The gene calls are TRBV5-1 and TRBJ2-3; the match to TRBD2 covers 9 bases. Germline-derived CDR1 and CDR2 are SGHRS and YFSETQ. The CDR3 has 15 residues. V lost 4 bases and J lost 0; bases outside the gene matches: 3. The chain's CDR3 is CASSLAGSSTDTQYF. CDR3 DNA: TGCGCCAGCAGCCTAGCGGGATCTAGCACAGATACGCAGTATTTT. The full variable domain, completed using reference TRBV5-1 and TRBJ2-3, is KAGVTQTPRYLIKTRGQQVTLSCSPISGHRSVSWYQQTPGQGLQFLFEYFSETQRNKGNFPGRFSGRQFSNSRSEMNVSTLELGDSALYLCASSLAGSSTDTQYFGPGTRLTVL.

This clone was counted once. CDR3 bases: TGTGCCAGCAGCTTAGTTCCCCGAGGATGGAGTTTGTACGAGCAGTACTTC. Translating it yields CASSLVPRGWSLYEQYF. This chain joins TRBV7-6 and TRBJ2-7; D is unclear. The V gene lost 1 base and the J gene lost 4 bases, with 20 bases spanning the gap. This CDR3 has 17 amino acids. Germline CDR1 and CDR2: SGHVS and FNYEAQ.

This sequence joins TRBV9 and TRBJ1-1; D not resolved. Trimming stripped 4 bases from V and 8 bases from J, with 15 bases between. Germline V gene data show CDR1 as SGDLS and CDR2 as YYNGEE. The CDR3 is made up of 13 amino acids. The CDR3, as DNA: TGTGCCAGCAGCCAAGGGTTAGGGTCGGAAGCTTTCTTT. The encoded protein is CASSQGLGSEAFF. The full variable domain, its missing parts supplied by reference TRBV9 and TRBJ1-1, is DSGVTQTPKHLITATGQRVTLRCSPRSGDLSVYWYQQSLDQGLQFLIQYYNGEERAKGNILERFSAQQFPDLHSELNLSSLELGDSALYFCASSQGLGSEAFFGQGTRLTVV.

The chain uses TRBV19 and TRBJ2-1; D is unresolved. This CDR3 comprises 13 residues. Germline V gene data show CDR1 as LNHDA and CDR2 as SQIVND (reference sequence). V was clipped by 3 bases and J by 9 bases, with 12 bases between them. This CDR3 reads CASSIRVESEQFF. CDR3 nucleotides: TGTGCCAGTAGTATTCGGGTAGAGTCTGAGCAGTTCTTC.

J is TRBJ2-3 and V is TRBV13; TRBD2 might be the D (6 bases). The germline CDR1 and CDR2 sequences are PRHDT and FYEKMQ (reference sequence). Trimming removed 5 bases at V and 4 bases at J, with 22 bases between. This CDR3 has 17 residues. CDR3 amino acids: CASSKRPGGSVSDTQYF. CDR3 in DNA: TGTGCCAGCAGCAAAAGACCCGGAGGGAGCGTATCAGATACGCAGTATTTT.

V and J are TRBV5-1 and TRBJ2-2; no reliable D call. V lost 5 bases, J lost 1 base, and 27 bases lay in between. The CDR3 loop spans 20 amino acids. Germline-derived CDR1 and CDR2 are SGHRS and YFSETQ. The chain's CDR3 is CASSRKLARIELENTGELFF. The CDR3 region has the DNA TGCGCCAGCAGTCGCAAACTGGCTAGGATCGAATTGGAGAACACCGGGGAGCTGTTTTTT.

The chain couples TRBV30 to TRBJ1-3, with D possibly TRBD1 on 5 matching bases. V was clipped by 2 bases and J by 5 bases, with 10 bases between them. The CDR3 has 13 residues. Germline CDR1 and CDR2: GTSNPN and SVGIG (reference sequence). CDR3 residues: CAWSKGRRNTIYF. The CDR3, as DNA: TGTGCCTGGAGTAAGGGACGACGAAACACCATATATTTT.

This sequence joins TRBV7-8 and TRBJ2-1, with 15 nucleotides matching TRBD2. This CDR3 is built from 16 residues. V was clipped by 4 bases and J by 7 bases; unmatched bases: 5. Germline lookup yields CDR1 SGHVS and CDR2 FQNEAQ. CDR3 region: CASSSGLAGGRNEQFF. The CDR3 DNA sequence: TGTGCCAGCAGCTCGGGACTAGCGGGAGGTAGGAATGAGCAGTTCTTC.

The gene calls are TRBV29-1 and TRBJ2-1; a weak D match, TRBD1 (5 bases). The CDR3 is 12 amino acids. Germline lookup yields CDR1 SQVTM and CDR2 ANQGSEA. Deletions cut 7 bases from V and 1 base from J, with 8 bases between. Written as DNA, the CDR3 is TGCAGCGGGTACAGGTCCTACAATGAGCAGTTCTTC. This translates into CSGYRSYNEQFF.

The chain joins TRBV6-5 to TRBJ2-7, with 10 bases aligning to TRBD2. The J segment lost 6 bases and the V segment lost 4 bases, leaving 12 bases of the junction unmatched. CDR1 is MNHEY and CDR2 is SVGAGI in the germline V gene. The CDR3 is 16 residues long. The CDR3 is CASSSAGASGRFEQYF. The CDR3 bases are TGTGCCAGCAGTTCGGCCGGGGCTAGCGGGAGATTCGAGCAGTACTTC.

The chain carries TRBV28 and TRBJ2-1; 8 bases line up with TRBD2. The trim removed 8 bases at V and 4 bases at J, leaving 10 bases unmatched. Germline V gene sequence: CDR1 MDHEN, CDR2 SYDVKM. The CDR3 is 15 residues long. CDR3 loop: CASRITSGSYNEQFF. The CDR3 region has the DNA TGTGCCAGCCGGATAACTAGCGGTTCTTACAATGAGCAGTTCTTC. Drawing the rest from reference TRBV28 and TRBJ2-1, the complete variable domain is DVKVTQSSRYLVKRTGEKVFLECVQDMDHENMFWYRQDPGLGLRLIYFSYDVKMKEKGDIPEGYSVSREKKERFSLILESASTNQTSMYLCASRITSGSYNEQFFGPGTRLTVL.